The clone carrying this TCR beta chain appeared once. What it recognizes is unknown. The V gene's germline CDR1 is SGHRS and CDR2 YFSETQ. The ends lost 4 bases at V and 10 bases at J; junction bases unmatched: 13. The CDR3 runs to 14 residues. The table came from immunoSEQ multiplex PCR; TCRdb's copy has only in-frame clones and leaves some out. The sample consists of tens of thousands of clones, around 86% of them appearing once. This sample is drawn from a study of OX40 agonist ivuxolimab in advanced cancers. For the study at large: Prior anti-PD-1, anti-PD-L1 or anti-CTLA-4 therapy did not bar entry, and approximately 40% had some. Two patients with cutaneous melanoma and one with hepatocellular carcinoma, three in total, showed partial responses.

Findings of the study overall: Dose levels from 0.1 to 3.0 mg/kg saw CD4+ and CD8+ blood T cells expand clonally by week 6. More expanded clones were seen, on average, in CD8+ T cells than in CD4+.

This receptor was identified in an adult with an advanced solid tumor such as melanoma, head and neck, liver or kidney cancer. V and J are TRBV5-1 and TRBJ1-1, with 7 bases that match TRBD1. The sample here was CD4+ or CD8+ T cells sorted from blood, taken in a trial of the OX40 agonist ivuxolimab. CDR3 in amino acids: CASSANTGTVGAFF. CDR3 nucleotide sequence: TGCGCCAGCAGCGCAAACACCGGGACAGTAGGAGCTTTCTTT.